This T cell receptor beta chain comes out of a study of cytomegalovirus exposure and HLA in healthy donors (dated by TCRdb to 2017 to 2019). In the study overall: In an earlier analysis of fewer than 750 of the donors, about 270 Gb of sequence data and 120 million or so unique TCR beta sequences from about 179 million T cells were reported. In the later analysis, no new phenotypic data were used to find candidate immune exposures; instead, reliance was placed on TCR beta sequences and their occurrence across donors. Among a few hundred genotyped donors of the cohort, an average of roughly 240,000 unique TCR beta nucleotide sequences were sequenced per donor, about a sixth of them non-productive. Because of strong linkage in the cohort, five DR-DQ haplotypes were treated as single units for association and clustering. Typing coverage differed by locus: A, B, C, DRB1 and DQB1 were typed in about 620-640 donors, DQA1 in about 560, DPA1 in 600 to 610, and DPB1 in just under 490. A later analysis re-analyzed previously published TCR beta repertoires from 600 to 850 donors and added high-resolution HLA genotyping to study TCR occurrence patterns. The genetic ancestry cluster associated with self-reported Caucasian donors included around four fifths of the 300 to 400 genotyped donors. All discovery cohort repertoires had been generated using a single sequencing platform. An earlier analysis of around 580 of the donors used high-throughput TCR beta sequencing to judge whether each TCR beta V gene segment behaved as functional or pseudogenic. Approximately 300 gigabases of sequencing data and 75 million to 85 million unique TCR sequences made up an early release that covered 500 to 650 HLA-typed donors. The study profiled the T cell repertoires of 500 to 800 subjects by immunosequencing and related them to cytomegalovirus serostatus. Genome-wide SNP genotypes for about 65% of the roughly 670 donors were used in a later genetic analysis, which treated that subset as a discovery cohort. The study aimed to test whether cataloging public T cell receptors could reveal signatures of past pathogen exposure. To predict cytomegalovirus infection status, the study combined high-throughput TCR immunosequencing, statistical association of individual TCRs with disease status, and machine learning. In addition to the first cohort of 650 to 800 subjects, a separate validation cohort of about 120 different subjects was used. HLA typing covered class I and class II loci at four-digit resolution. Alongside the repertoire data, information on donor age, sex, ethnicity and CMV serostatus was compiled.

Findings and caveats that apply to the study as a whole: Because some donors lacked HLA typing at each locus, the association tests relied only on the typed subset. Because counts were too low, roughly 16 rarely observed V segments, including chromosome 9 orphons, were left out of the earlier analysis of roughly 600 of the donors. A later analysis associated about 17,000 TCR beta sequences with specific HLA alleles at a false discovery rate of 0.05. A further reported finding was that TCR beta sequences accurately predicted the HLA-A and HLA-B alleles for most subjects in the first cohort. According to a later analysis, TCR association rates differed among HLA loci, with DRB1 alleles showing the most associated TCRs and HLA-C alleles showing the fewest. Three of the identified cytomegalovirus-associated TCR beta chains were confirmed in vitro to be specific for cytomegalovirus antigens. Assigning TCR associations to individual alleles was difficult when HLA alleles, especially DR and DQ, strongly co-occurred. A cluster of highly shared sequence variants was judged likely to represent a technical artifact of the sequencing pipeline. In a later analysis, most CMV-associated TCR beta chains were found to appear HLA-restricted, with HLA associations seemingly driven largely by CMV exposure. Cytomegalovirus status was reported to be diagnosed by the classifier with high specificity and sensitivity in both the original and validation cohorts. Compared with equally common non-associated chains, HLA-associated TCR beta chains in a later analysis were more clonally expanded and had lower generation probabilities. Because the 87-base-pair reads could not distinguish some IMGT-functional V segments, including TRBV6-2 and TRBV6-3, those segments were excluded. While some public TCRs were present in many individuals, most TCR sequences turned up only very rarely across donors. Several of the top co-occurrence clusters appeared to be linked to parvovirus B19, influenza, CMV and Epstein-Barr virus, according to a later analysis. The study listed approximately 150 TCR beta chains as associated with cytomegalovirus. Linkage disequilibrium might explain the correlated functional status among segregating V segments, but an unknown experimental factor could not be ruled out. An association between a missense DCLRE1C variant and V-gene and J-gene trimming of TCR beta chains was found in a later genetic analysis and replicated in an independent cohort. In an earlier analysis of approximately 590 of the donors, most TCR beta V segments were observed in productive rearrangements about 90% or about 30% of the time, broadly matching IMGT annotations. This cohort had only TCR beta chains sequenced, and the lack of alpha or paired-chain data limited which features could be detected. Compared with the roughly 700-donor mean, donors in an Asian-associated ancestry cluster had fewer N-insertions in productive TCRs, according to a later genetic analysis. The presence/absence analyses assumed that sequencing depth was roughly uniform across donors, and that assumption may not be true. Immune exposure information for the cohort was limited to CMV serostatus. According to the authors, the approach could potentially be generalized to other disease states and immunological phenotypes.

A word on this clone: Its binding antigen is unknown.

The cohort was made up of about 670 healthy bone marrow donors. At the time of sampling, every cohort member was nominally healthy, though immune exposures that went unrecorded were likely present. The donor was CMV seronegative and belonged to the group of roughly 330 seronegative cohort members. A peripheral blood sample was collected from each donor, and TCR beta sequencing was performed on peripheral blood mononuclear cells. The Qiagen DNeasy Blood Extraction Kit was used to extract genomic DNA from the blood cell samples. The germline V gene (reference sequence) specifies GTSNPN as CDR1 and SVGIG as CDR2. The CDR3, cysteine through phenylalanine, is 13 amino acids long. Just CDR3 DNA is preserved here, 39 bases in frame from base 1. V is pared back by 1 base and J by 8 bases, with 9 bases lying between the germline termini. Library generation was performed with the immunoSEQ multiplex PCR assay. For the multiplex PCR, a mixture combining 60 forward primers for TCR Vbeta segments and 13 reverse primers for TCR Jbeta segments was used. Amplification of the CDR3 region of rearranged TCR beta genes was performed with a multiplex PCR assay on genomic DNA. Amplified TCR beta libraries were sequenced as 87-base-pair reads on the Illumina HiSeq System. The study's own analysis went as follows. In a later analysis, tens of millions of unique TCR beta chains were counted across the approximately 620 repertoires, and some 10 million of these chains were shared by at least two donors. To remove PCR and sequencing errors, raw reads were error-corrected and collapsed into unique sequences using a nearest-neighbor algorithm that merged closely related sequences. V, D and J gene segments were assigned by aligning CDR3 sequences to IMGT reference sequences. For a sequence to be retained, a match of at least six nucleotides to both a V gene segment and a J gene segment was required. A rearrangement was called productive if the CDR3 had no stop codons and remained in frame with V and J, and every other rearrangement was called non-productive. Following IMGT convention, CDR3 was defined as the stretch from the second conserved V-encoded cysteine up to the conserved J-encoded phenylalanine. The earlier analysis of roughly 590 of the donors excluded any sequence lacking an unambiguous match to a single V gene segment. An earlier analysis of several hundred of the donors classified V segments as functional when productive rearrangements were above 56.7% and as segregating when the standard deviation between donors was above 5%. A statistical classification framework was built for diagnosing cytomegalovirus status from the catalog of TCR beta chain sequences. A later analysis assigned V and J genes by comparing TCR nucleotide sequences with IMGT/GENE-DB human TR gene sequences. In a later analysis, CDR3 sequences and most-parsimonious VDJ recombination scenarios were assigned using the TCRdist pipeline. In a later analysis, every TCR beta chain was defined by the combination of its CDR3 amino acid sequence and its V-gene family, and reads without a unique V-gene family were dropped. A later analysis removed several hundred highly shared, low-generation-probability nucleotide sequences to deal with suspected cross-contamination and a sequencing artifact. A later analysis calculated a clonal expansion index for each public chain from normalized within-repertoire ranks of inferred template counts. In a later analysis, generation probabilities were computed using a VDJ recombination model fitted to out-of-frame rearrangements, and the results were checked against IGoR. Hypergeometric tests were used in a later analysis to score TCR-TCR, TCR-HLA and TCR-CMV co-occurrence, with a repertoire-size bias correction applied to the TCR pairs. False discovery rates were estimated in a later analysis by permuting HLA or CMV assignments 20 times. A later analysis grouped co-occurring TCRs with DBSCAN, adding TCRdist sequence similarity when clustering within HLA-allele-positive subsets. Repertoires with fewer than 30,000 or more than 120,000 public chains were left out of co-occurrence clustering, as were five repertoires with anomalous nucleotide sharing. TCRdb re-hosts the immuneACCESS table, in-frame sequences only. Its copies lack some clones; in the studies checked, an unresolved V gene accounts for under half of them, and the cause for the rest is not known. V, J and clone size are those of that table, while D and trimming were read from the DNA. The record for this sample contains 45,000 to 50,000 clones. About 15% of the sample is taken by the ten largest.

The specimen was PBMCs. The TCR sequence derives from a male donor in good health and CMV-seronegative. The rearranged chain carries TRBV30 and TRBJ1-6; the D gene is perhaps TRBD1, from 5 matching bases. In nucleotide form, the sequence is TGTGCCTGGAGTGGTGCCAGGGATTCACCCCTCCACTTT. It codes for CAWSGARDSPLHF. The CDR3 plus the reference TRBV30 and TRBJ1-6 genes for the other parts give the full variable domain: SQTIHQWPATLVQPVGSPLSLECTVEGTSNPNLYWYRQAAGRGLQLLFYSVGIGQISSEVPQNLSASRPQDRQFILSSKKLLLSDSGFYLCAWSGARDSPLHFGNGTRLTVT.